The 17 T cell receptor beta chains presented below share a single source sample, sequenced in a study of cytomegalovirus exposure and HLA in healthy donors. PCR primers comprised 60 Vbeta and 13 Jbeta primers. The data were produced by immunoSEQ multiplex PCR, yet TCRdb's version contains in-frame clones alone and is incomplete. The sample lists 100,000 or so clones, around 75% occurring once. Material: PBMCs. The receptors originated from a man aged 25 to 45 in good health and CMV-seronegative.

This rearrangement joins TRBV18 to TRBJ2-5, with a tentative D call TRBD2 (6 bases). The CDR3 length is 15 residues. Germline CDR1 KGHSH, CDR2 LQKENI. Deletions cut 4 bases from V and 4 bases from J, with 16 bases between. CDR3 region: CASSRELAPVETQYF. For the CDR3, the DNA is TGTGCCAGCTCACGAGAACTAGCCCCCGTAGAGACCCAGTACTTC.

The genes are TRBV11-2 and TRBJ2-3; 9 bases align to TRBD2. Germline trimming cut 5 bases from V and 5 bases from J; bases unmatched to any gene: 8. There are 15 residues in the CDR3. Per the germline V gene, CDR1 is SGHAT and CDR2 is FQNNGV. The CDR3 loop reads CASSPVAGGEDTQYF. In DNA, the CDR3 is TGTGCCAGCAGCCCAGTGGCGGGAGGGGAAGATACGCAGTATTTT.

The J gene is TRBJ2-5, the V gene TRBV9; TRBD2 aligns across 10 bases. Germline loops: CDR1 SGDLS, CDR2 YYNGEE. Losses at the gene ends were 4 bases for V and 0 bases for J; bases not matched to a gene: 6. There are 16 residues in the CDR3. The CDR3 protein is CASSITSGMYQETQYF. CDR3 coding DNA: TGTGCCAGCAGCATTACTAGCGGGATGTACCAAGAGACCCAGTACTTC.

As for this clone: Its ends do not fully match the called genes, so a read error is possible. The genes are TRBV7-9 and TRBJ1-1; D is undetermined. This CDR3 has 12 amino acids. Germline lookup yields CDR1 SEHNR and CDR2 FQNEAQ (reference sequence). The chain's CDR3 is CSSSSMNTEAFF. CDR3 coding DNA: TGTTCCAGCAGCTCCATGAACACTGAAGCTTTCTTT.

J is TRBJ1-2 and V is TRBV21-1. TRBV21-1 is classified as a pseudogene. The CDR3 extends over 12 amino acids. CDR3: CASLRANYGYTF. DNA for the CDR3: TGTGCCAGCCTGAGAGCTAACTATGGCTACACCTTC.

The sample holds many counts of this clone. CDR3 region: CASSLGSTSSGGNEQYF. CDR3 nucleotide sequence: TGTGCCAGCAGCTTAGGATCAACTTCTAGCGGGGGGAACGAGCAGTACTTC. The genes are TRBV7-9 and TRBJ2-7, with 11 bases aligning to TRBD2. The CDR3 length is 17 residues. CDR1 is SEHNR and CDR2 is FQNEAQ in the germline V gene (reference sequence). V trimming: 1 base; J trimming: 5 bases; junction bases outside the gene matches: 10.

The chain carries TRBV2 and TRBJ2-5; 9 nucleotides agree with TRBD2. This CDR3 has 15 residues. From germline, CDR1 is SNHLY and CDR2 FYNNEI. Unmatched junction bases numbered 11, after V lost 7 bases and J lost 5 bases. For the CDR3, the DNA is TGTGCCAGCAAGGGGGTTTCCAGCGGGGGGGAGACCCAGTACTTC. This encodes CASKGVSSGGETQYF.

CDR3 amino acids: CASSAQTGELFF. In nucleotides, the CDR3 is TGTGCCAGCAGTGCACAGACCGGGGAGCTGTTTTTT. The chain couples TRBV6-4 to TRBJ2-2, with D uncertain. The CDR3 is made up of 12 amino acids. V gave up 4 bases and J gave up 5 bases, with 5 bases separating them. Looked up from germline, CDR1 is MRHNA and CDR2 is SNTAGT.

The genes are TRBV6-4 and TRBJ2-6; TRBD1 matches 10 bases. Germline V gene lookup returns CDR1 MRHNA and CDR2 SNTAGT. This CDR3 has 19 residues. With 6 bases clipped from V and 0 bases from J, the junction kept 11 bases outside the gene matches. The chain's CDR3 is CASRPPGQGCLSGANVLTF. The CDR3 DNA follows: TGTGCCAGCAGACCTCCGGGACAGGGGTGCCTCTCTGGGGCCAACGTCCTGACTTTC.

The chain links TRBV19 to TRBJ2-3; TRBD1 matches at 10 bases. Germline values: CDR1 LNHDA, CDR2 SQIVND (reference sequence). This CDR3 spans 16 amino acids. V lost 1 base to trimming and J lost 5 bases; unmatched junction nucleotides: 6. In DNA form, the CDR3 reads TGTGCCAGTAGTATAGCTAGACAGGGGGCGGTAGATACGCAGTATTTT. The encoded protein is CASSIARQGAVDTQYF.

The chain uses TRBV5-1 and TRBJ2-5, with 11 nucleotides matching TRBD2. CDR3 length: 15 amino acids. CDR1 is SGHRS and CDR2 is YFSETQ in the germline V gene. V shed 3 bases and J 4 bases; nucleotides not matched to a gene: 5. CDR3 in amino acids: CASSSTGTSGETQYF. In DNA form, the CDR3 reads TGCGCCAGCAGCTCCACCGGGACTAGCGGAGAGACCCAGTACTTC.

This rearrangement joins TRBV5-8 to TRBJ2-1; 9 bases match TRBD2. Germline V CDR1 and CDR2: SGHTS, YDEGEE. This CDR3 region has 17 residues. V trimming: 7 bases; J trimming: 3 bases; junction bases outside the gene matches: 14. CDR3 in amino acids: CASPRGLAGIVYNEQFF. CDR3 bases: TGTGCCAGCCCGAGGGGGCTAGCGGGAATAGTCTACAATGAGCAGTTCTTC.

This rearrangement joins TRBV4-1 to TRBJ2-1, with TRBD2 matching over 14 bases. Germline-derived CDR1 and CDR2 are MGHRA and YSYEKL. V lost 4 bases, J lost 8 bases, and 7 bases stayed unmatched. The CDR3 consists of 16 residues. The CDR3 is CASSPRLAGGPYEQFF. In nucleotides, the CDR3 is TGCGCCAGCAGCCCTCGACTAGCGGGGGGGCCTTATGAGCAGTTCTTC.

V is TRBV2 and J is TRBJ1-3; unclear D gene. CDR3 length: 16 residues. Germline loops: CDR1 SNHLY, CDR2 FYNNEI. V was pared by 7 bases and J by 0 bases, with 16 bases between. As DNA, the CDR3 is TGTGCCAGCACCTCCGTTCAGGCGAACTCTGGAAACACCATATATTTT. It translates to CASTSVQANSGNTIYF.

The V and J genes are TRBV7-3 and TRBJ2-5, with a tentative D call TRBD2 (6 bases). The end of the DNA aligns better with TRBJ2-7, so the J call may be wrong. The CDR3 covers 14 residues. The germline V gene has CDR1 SGHTA and CDR2 FQGTGA. The chain's CDR3 is CASGTPRVDYEQYF. Here the CDR3 DNA reads TGTGCCAGCGGGACTCCAAGGGTCGACTACGAGCAGTACTTC.

The CDR3 region is CASRLRENTEAFF. The CDR3 DNA follows: TGTGCCAGCAGGTTGAGGGAGAACACTGAAGCTTTCTTT. This sequence joins TRBV7-9 and TRBJ1-1; D not certain. Trimming stripped 6 bases from V and 1 base from J, with 9 bases between. Germline V gives CDR1 SEHNR, CDR2 FQNEAQ (reference sequence). The CDR3 totals 13 residues.

The chain carries TRBV6-6 and TRBJ1-1; 8 bases are a match to TRBD1. Trimming at V came to 6 bases and at J to 5 bases, leaving 8 bases not matched to a gene. CDR3 size: 14 residues. Per germline, CDR1 MNHNY and CDR2 SVGAGI (reference sequence). The DNA for the CDR3 is TGTGCCAGCAGAGGGGCGCAGGGGGCGACTGAAGCTTTCTTT. It specifies CASRGAQGATEAFF.